The sequence of this T cell receptor (beta chain) was determined in a study of blood T cell repertoires in COVID-19. About the study: Samples taken during acute and convalescent COVID-19 were collected in the United States, Italy and Spain. PBMCs, B-cell-depleted T cells, or T cells were the source of the cDNA or gDNA that made up the material.

Losses at the gene ends were 5 bases for V and 4 bases for J; bases not matched to a gene: 3. The CDR3 consists of 13 residues. CDR1 and CDR2 (germline): SGHAT, FQNNGV. As originally analysed: Estimated nucleated cell counts came from reference gene primer amplification. Sequencing was performed with immunoSEQ multiplex PCR; in TCRdb, only in-frame clones are kept and a portion is missing. Clone size and the V and J calls come from that table; the DNA yielded D and trimming. The top ten clones hold less than 7% of a sample with approximately 190,000 clones, 80% of them seen once. The chain links TRBV11-2 to TRBJ2-7, with TRBD1 identical over 9 bases. The receptor was isolated from a man in his 60s with acute or convalescent COVID-19. Sequenced material: peripheral blood. CDR3 residues: CASSPTGGYEQYF. In DNA form, the CDR3 reads TGTGCCAGCAGCCCGACAGGGGGATACGAGCAGTACTTC.